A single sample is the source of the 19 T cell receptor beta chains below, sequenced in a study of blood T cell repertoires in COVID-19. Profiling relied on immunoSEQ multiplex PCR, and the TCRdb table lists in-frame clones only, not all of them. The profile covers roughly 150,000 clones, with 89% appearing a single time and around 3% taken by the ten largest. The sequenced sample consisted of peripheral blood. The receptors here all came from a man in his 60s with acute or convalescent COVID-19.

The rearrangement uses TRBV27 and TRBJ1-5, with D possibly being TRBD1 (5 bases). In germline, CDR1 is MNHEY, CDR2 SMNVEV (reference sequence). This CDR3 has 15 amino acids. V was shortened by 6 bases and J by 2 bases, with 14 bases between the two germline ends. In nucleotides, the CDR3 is TGTGCCAGCAGCCCCCAGGGAGGGGGCAATCAGCCCCAGCATTTT. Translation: CASSPQGGGNQPQHF.

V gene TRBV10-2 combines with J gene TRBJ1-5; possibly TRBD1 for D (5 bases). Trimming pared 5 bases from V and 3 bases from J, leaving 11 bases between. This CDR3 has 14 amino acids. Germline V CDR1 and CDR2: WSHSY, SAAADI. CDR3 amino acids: CASSPSGFNQPQHF. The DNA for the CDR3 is TGCGCCAGCAGTCCCTCAGGGTTCAATCAGCCCCAGCATTTT.

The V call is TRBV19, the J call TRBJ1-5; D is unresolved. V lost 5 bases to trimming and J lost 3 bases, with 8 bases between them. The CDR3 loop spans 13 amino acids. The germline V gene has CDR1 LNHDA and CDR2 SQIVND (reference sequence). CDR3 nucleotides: TGTGCCAGTAGTCCCCAGGCCAATCAGCCCCAGCATTTT. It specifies CASSPQANQPQHF.

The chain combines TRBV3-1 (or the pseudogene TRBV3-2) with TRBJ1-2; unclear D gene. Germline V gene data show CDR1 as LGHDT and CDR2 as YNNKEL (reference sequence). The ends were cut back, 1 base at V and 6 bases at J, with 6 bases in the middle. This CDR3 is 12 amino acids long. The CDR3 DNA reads TGTGCCAGCAGCCAAGGTTCTGATGGCTACACCTTC. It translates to CASSQGSDGYTF.

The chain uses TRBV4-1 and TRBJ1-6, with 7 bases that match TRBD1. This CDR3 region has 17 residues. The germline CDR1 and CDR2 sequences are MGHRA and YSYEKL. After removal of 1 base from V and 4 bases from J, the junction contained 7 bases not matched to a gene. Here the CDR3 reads CASSQGHPRGYNSPLHF. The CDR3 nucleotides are TGCGCCAGCAGCCAAGGCCACCCCAGGGGGTATAATTCACCCCTCCACTTT.

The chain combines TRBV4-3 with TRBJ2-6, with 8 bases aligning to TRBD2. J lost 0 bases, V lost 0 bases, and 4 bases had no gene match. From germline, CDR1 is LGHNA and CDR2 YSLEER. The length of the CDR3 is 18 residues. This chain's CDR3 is CASSQEGTRTSGANVLTF. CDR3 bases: TGCGCCAGCAGCCAAGAAGGGACTAGGACCTCTGGGGCCAACGTCCTGACTTTC.

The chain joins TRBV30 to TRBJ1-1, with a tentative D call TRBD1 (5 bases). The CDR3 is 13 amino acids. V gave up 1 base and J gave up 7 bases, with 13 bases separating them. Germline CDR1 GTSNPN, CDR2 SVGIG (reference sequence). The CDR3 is CAWSATGGSEAFF. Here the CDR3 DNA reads TGTGCCTGGAGTGCGACGGGGGGGAGTGAAGCTTTCTTT.

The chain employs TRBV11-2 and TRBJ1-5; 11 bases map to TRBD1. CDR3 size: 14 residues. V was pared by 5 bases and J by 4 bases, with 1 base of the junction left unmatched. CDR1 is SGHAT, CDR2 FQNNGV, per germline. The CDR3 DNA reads TGTGCCAGCAGCCGGGACAGGGGGAATCAGCCCCAGCATTTT. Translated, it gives CASSRDRGNQPQHF.

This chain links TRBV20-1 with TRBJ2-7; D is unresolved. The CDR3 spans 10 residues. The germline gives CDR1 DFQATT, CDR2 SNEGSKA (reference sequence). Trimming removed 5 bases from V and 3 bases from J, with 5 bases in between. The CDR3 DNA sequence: TGCAGTGCTTTCAACTACGAGCAGTACTTC. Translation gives CSAFNYEQYF.

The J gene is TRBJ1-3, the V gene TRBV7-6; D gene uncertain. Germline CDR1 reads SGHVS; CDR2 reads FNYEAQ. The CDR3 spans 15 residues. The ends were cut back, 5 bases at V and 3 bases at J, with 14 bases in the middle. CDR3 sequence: CASSIYPEVGNTIYF. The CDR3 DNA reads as TGTGCCAGCAGCATTTATCCAGAAGTTGGAAACACCATATATTTT.

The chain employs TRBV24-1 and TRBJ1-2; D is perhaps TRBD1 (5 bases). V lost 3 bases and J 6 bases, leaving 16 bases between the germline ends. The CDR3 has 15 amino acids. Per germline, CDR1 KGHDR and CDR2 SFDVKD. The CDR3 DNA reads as TGTGCCACCAGTGATCCCGCTCGGGGGTTCGATGGCTACACCTTC. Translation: CATSDPARGFDGYTF.

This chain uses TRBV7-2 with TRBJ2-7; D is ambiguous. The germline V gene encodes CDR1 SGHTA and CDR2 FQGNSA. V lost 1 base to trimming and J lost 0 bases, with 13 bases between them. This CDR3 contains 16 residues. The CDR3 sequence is CASSLEARPSSYEQYF. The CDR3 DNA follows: TGTGCCAGCAGCTTAGAGGCCAGGCCTTCCTCCTACGAGCAGTACTTC. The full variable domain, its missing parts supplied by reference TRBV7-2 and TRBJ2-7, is GAGVSQSPSNKVTEKGKDVELRCDPISGHTALYWYRQSLGQGLEFLIYFQGNSAPDKSGLPSDRFSAERTGGSVSTLTIQRTQQEDSAVYLCASSLEARPSSYEQYFGPGTRLTVT.

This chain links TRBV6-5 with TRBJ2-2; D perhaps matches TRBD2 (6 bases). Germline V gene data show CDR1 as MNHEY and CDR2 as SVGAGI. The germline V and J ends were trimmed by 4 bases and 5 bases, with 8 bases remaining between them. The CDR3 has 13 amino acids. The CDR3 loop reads CASSSSVTGELFF. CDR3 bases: TGTGCCAGCAGTTCTAGCGTGACCGGGGAGCTGTTTTTT.

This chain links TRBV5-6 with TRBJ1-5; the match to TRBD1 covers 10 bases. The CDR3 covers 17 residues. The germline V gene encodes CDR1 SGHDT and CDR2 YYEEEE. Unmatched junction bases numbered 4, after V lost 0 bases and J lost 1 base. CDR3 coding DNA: TGTGCCAGCAGCTTGGCCAGGGACAGGGGAAGCAATCAGCCCCAGCATTTT. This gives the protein CASSLARDRGSNQPQHF.

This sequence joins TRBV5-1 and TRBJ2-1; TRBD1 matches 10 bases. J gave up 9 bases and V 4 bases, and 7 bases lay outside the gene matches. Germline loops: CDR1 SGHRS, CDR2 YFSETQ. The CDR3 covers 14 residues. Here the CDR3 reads CASSKDRGNSEQFF. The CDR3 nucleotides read TGCGCCAGCAGCAAGGACAGGGGGAATAGTGAGCAGTTCTTC.

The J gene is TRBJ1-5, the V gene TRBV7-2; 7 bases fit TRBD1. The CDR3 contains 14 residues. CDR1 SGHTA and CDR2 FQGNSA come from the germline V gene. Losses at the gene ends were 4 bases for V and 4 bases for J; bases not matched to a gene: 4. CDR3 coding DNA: TGTGCCAGCAGCTCCGCAGGGGGGAATCAGCCCCAGCATTTT. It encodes CASSSAGGNQPQHF.

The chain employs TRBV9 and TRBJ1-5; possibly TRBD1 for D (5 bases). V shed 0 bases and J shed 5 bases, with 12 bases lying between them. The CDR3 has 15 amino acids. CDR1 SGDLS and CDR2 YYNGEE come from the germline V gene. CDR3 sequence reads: CASSVGGRADQPQHF. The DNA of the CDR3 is TGTGCCAGCAGCGTAGGCGGCAGGGCGGATCAGCCCCAGCATTTT.

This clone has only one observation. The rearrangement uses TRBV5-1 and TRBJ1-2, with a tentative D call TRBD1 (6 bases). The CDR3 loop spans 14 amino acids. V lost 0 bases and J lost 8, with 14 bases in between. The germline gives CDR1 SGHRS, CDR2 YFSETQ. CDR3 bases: TGCGCCAGCAGCTTGGAACAGTCAGGGGAAGGCTACACCTTC. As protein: CASSLEQSGEGYTF.

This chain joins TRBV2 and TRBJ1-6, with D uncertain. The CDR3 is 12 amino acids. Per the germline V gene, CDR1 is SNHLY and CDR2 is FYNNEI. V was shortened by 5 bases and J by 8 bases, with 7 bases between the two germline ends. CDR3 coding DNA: TGTGCCAGCAGTTTACAGTATTCACCCCTCCACTTT. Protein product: CASSLQYSPLHF.